The present TCR beta chain was sequenced within a study of human T cells and chemical hapten exposure. Study background: Read at 6 days, the patch tests placed 0.01% DPC on the upper back. A patient group, mainly female, showed alopecia areata, totalis or universalis.

TCRdb analysed the RACE reads with MiXCR anew, one entry per CDR3 protein. The sample records 82,000 or so distinct CDR3 sequences, approximately 13% being singletons. This clonotype was counted ten times or more. Its matching antigen is unknown. Germline V lookup: CDR1 DFQATT, CDR2 SNEGSKA (reference sequence). V dropped 0 bases and J dropped 6 bases, with 10 bases sitting between them. This CDR3 contains 13 residues. Study-wide results and caveats: Controls formed significantly fewer large CDR3 similarity clusters than expanded TCRs did.

As for time point: patch test 3, about 24 weeks after DPC sensitization. The treatment was: therapeutic diphenylcyclopropenone sensitization with weekly scalp DPC. Blood draws came first, before each patch test. The source is a woman aged 50 to 60 with alopecia areata. Some clones in this sample may be carry-over from other donors' samples. The V gene is TRBV20-1, the J gene TRBJ2-3; tentative D call: TRBD1 (5 bases). The specimen comprised whole blood, sampled in connection with sensitization to the hapten diphenylcyclopropenone (DPC). The CDR3 nucleotides read TGCAGTGCTAGAGATAGGGGATCGGATACGCAGTATTTT. The encoded protein is CSARDRGSDTQYF.